This TCR beta chain derives from a study of shared clonotypes between healthy human individuals. Study observations and caveats: Estimated richness was generally greater in naive than memory subsets.

This was a deep-level run. Sorted-subset replicate PCRs used 150 to 200 ng DNA, some 33,000 T cell genomes. Sequencing used immunoSEQ multiplex PCR; TCRdb keeps in-frame clones, though not all of them. The profile covers 660,000 or so clones, with roughly 96% appearing a single time and roughly 0.12% taken by the ten largest. The CDR3 runs 13 residues. Looked up from germline, CDR1 is SNHLY and CDR2 is FYNNEI. The ends were cut back, 8 bases at V and 9 bases at J, with 17 bases in the middle. As concerns this clone: Its antigen is not identified.

Only CD45RO-negative cells positively selected for CCR7 counted as naive CD8 cells, so terminally differentiated effector memory CD45RA+ cells were excluded. The chain joins TRBV2 to TRBJ2-1, with unresolved D. Sequencing was carried out using naive CD8+ T cells sorted from blood. The sequence derives from a woman in her 30s in good health. DNA of the CDR3: TGTGCCAGCCTTCCGGGTAGTCCGTTTGAGCAGTTCTTC. As protein: CASLPGSPFEQFF. The whole variable domain, remainder taken from reference TRBV2 and TRBJ2-1, is EPEVTQTPSHQVTQMGQEVILRCVPISNHLYFYWYRQILGQKVEFLVSFYNNEISEKSEIFDDQFSVERPDGSNFTLKIRSTKLEDSAMYFCASLPGSPFEQFFGPGTRLTVL.